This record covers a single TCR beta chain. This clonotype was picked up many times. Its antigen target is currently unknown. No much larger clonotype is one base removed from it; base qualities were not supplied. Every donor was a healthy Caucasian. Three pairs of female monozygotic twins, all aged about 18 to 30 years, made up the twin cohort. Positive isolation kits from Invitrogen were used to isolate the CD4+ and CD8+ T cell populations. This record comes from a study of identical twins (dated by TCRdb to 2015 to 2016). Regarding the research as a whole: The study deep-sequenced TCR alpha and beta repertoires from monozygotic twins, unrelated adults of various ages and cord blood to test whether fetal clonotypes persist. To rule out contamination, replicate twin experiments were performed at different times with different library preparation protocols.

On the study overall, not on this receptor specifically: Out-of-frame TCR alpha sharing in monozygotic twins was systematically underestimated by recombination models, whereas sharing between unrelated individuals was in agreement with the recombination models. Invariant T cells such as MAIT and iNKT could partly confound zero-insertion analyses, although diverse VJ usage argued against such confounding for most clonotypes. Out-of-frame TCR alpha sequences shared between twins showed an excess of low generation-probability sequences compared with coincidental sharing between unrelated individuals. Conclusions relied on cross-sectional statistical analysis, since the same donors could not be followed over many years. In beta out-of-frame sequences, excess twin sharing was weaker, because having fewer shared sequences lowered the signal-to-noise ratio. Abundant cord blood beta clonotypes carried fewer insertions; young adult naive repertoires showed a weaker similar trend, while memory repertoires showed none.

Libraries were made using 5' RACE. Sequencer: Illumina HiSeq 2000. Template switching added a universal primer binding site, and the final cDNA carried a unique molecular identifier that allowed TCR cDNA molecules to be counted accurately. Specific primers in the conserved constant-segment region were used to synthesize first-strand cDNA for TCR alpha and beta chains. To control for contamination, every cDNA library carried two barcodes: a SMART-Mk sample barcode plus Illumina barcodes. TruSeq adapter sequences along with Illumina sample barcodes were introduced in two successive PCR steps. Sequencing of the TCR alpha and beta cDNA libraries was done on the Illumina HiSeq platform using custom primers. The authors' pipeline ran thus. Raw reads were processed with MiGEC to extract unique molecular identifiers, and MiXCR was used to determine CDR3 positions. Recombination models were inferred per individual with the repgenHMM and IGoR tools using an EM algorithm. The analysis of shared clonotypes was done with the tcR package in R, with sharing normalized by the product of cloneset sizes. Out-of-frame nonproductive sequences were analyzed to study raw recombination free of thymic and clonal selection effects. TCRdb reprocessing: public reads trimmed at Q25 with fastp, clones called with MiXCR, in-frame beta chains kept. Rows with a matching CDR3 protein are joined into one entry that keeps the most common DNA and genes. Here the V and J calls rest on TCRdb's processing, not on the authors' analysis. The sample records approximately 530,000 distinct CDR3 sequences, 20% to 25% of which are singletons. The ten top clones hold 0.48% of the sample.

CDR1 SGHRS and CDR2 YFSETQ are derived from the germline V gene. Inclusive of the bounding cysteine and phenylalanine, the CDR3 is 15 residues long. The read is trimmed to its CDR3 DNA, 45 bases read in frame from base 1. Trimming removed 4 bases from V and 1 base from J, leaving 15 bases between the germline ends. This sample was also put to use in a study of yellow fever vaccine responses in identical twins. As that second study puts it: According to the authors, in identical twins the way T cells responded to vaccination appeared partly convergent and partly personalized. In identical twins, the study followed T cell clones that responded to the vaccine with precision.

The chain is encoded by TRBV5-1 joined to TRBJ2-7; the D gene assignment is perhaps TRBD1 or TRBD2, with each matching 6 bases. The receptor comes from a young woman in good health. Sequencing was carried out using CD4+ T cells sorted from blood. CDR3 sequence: CASSPGAGKSYEQYF. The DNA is TGCGCCAGCAGCCCGGGGGCAGGGAAGTCCTACGAGCAGTACTTC.